The 2 T cell receptor beta chains below all came from one sample that was sequenced in a study of cytotoxic CD8 clonotypes in ibrutinib-treated CLL. Profiling relied on immunoSEQ multiplex PCR, and the TCRdb table lists in-frame clones only, not all of them. This sample has roughly 150,000 clones, with approximately 80% found just once. The specimen comprised PBMCs, sampled after 24 months of ibrutinib treatment. These receptors originate from a human donor with chronic lymphocytic leukemia.

V and J are TRBV5-8 and TRBJ1-2; unclear D gene. The CDR3 is made up of 12 amino acids. Germline CDR1 and CDR2: SGHTS and YDEGEE. V was shortened by 4 bases and J by 7 bases, with 11 bases between the two germline ends. The CDR3 loop is CASSRGLSGYTF. As DNA, the CDR3 is TGTGCCAGCAGCCGCGGCCTGAGTGGCTACACCTTC.

This clone was found a few times. The genes are TRBV14 and TRBJ2-2; D not resolved. V was pared by 1 base and J by 4 bases, with 7 bases between. Germline V CDR1 and CDR2: SGHDN, FVKESK. CDR3 length: 14 amino acids. CDR3 sequence reads: CASSQAPRTGELFF. For the CDR3, the DNA is TGTGCCAGCAGCCAAGCCCCGCGCACCGGGGAGCTGTTTTTT.